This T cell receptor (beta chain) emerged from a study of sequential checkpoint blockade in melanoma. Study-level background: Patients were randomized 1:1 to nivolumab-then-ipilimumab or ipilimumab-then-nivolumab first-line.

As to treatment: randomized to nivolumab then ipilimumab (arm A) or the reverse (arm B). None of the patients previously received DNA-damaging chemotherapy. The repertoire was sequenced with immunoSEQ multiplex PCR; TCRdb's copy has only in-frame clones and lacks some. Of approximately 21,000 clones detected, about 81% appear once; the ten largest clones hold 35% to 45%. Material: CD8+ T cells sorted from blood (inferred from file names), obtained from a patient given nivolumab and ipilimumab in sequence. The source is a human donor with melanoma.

The CDR3 region has the DNA TGTGCCAGCAGCTCCGGGGAGTACGAGCAGTACTTC. It yields the protein CASSSGEYEQYF. The V and J genes are TRBV7-8 and TRBJ2-7; TRBD2 might be the D (5 bases). CDR1 is SGHVS, CDR2 FQNEAQ, per germline. The ends were cut back, 4 bases at V and 4 bases at J, with 8 bases in the middle. This CDR3 contains 12 residues.